This T cell receptor (beta chain) emerged from a study of blood T cell repertoires in COVID-19. About the research overall: Acute-phase and convalescent COVID-19 samples originated in the United States, Italy and Spain. T cells, B-cell-depleted T cells, or PBMCs supplied cDNA or gDNA.

Using immunoSEQ multiplex PCR, the repertoire was profiled, and TCRdb retains in-frame clones only, with some absent. The sample lists around 260,000 clones, nearly 90% occurring once. The CDR3 sequence is 16 residues long. Sequences were obtained from peripheral blood. The source is a human donor in a cohort sampled during active COVID-19. The genes are TRBV21-1 and TRBJ2-7; the tabulated D call, TRBD2, remains unverified against the DNA. TRBV21-1 is noted as a pseudogene. The CDR3 sequence: CASSKASKGPGDEQYF. CDR3 nucleotide sequence: TGTGCCAGCAGCAAAGCGTCGAAGGGACCGGGGGACGAGCAGTACTTC.